The rows below give T cell receptor beta chains drawn from one sample of a study of blood T cell repertoires in COVID-19. The data were produced by immunoSEQ multiplex PCR, yet TCRdb's version contains in-frame clones alone and is incomplete. The repertoire includes some 350,000 clones, roughly nine tenths of them detected once, and around 3% sits in the top ten. Material: peripheral blood. The source of these receptors is a woman in her thirties with COVID-19, enrolled during active disease. CDR3s include the opening cysteine and the closing phenylalanine or tryptophan. A D gene is named only where the DNA matches it firmly. Some rows mark clone size as missing; the rest say once, few, many or name a class of expanded clone.

clone size	D gene	V gene	J gene	CDR3 DNA	CDR3 protein
NA	NA	TRBV18	TRBJ2-5	TGTGCCAGCTCACCAACCGGGGGGCGGTTCAGAGAGACCCAGTACTTC	CASSPTGGRFRETQYF
NA	TRBD1	TRBV6-5	TRBJ2-2	TGTGCCAGCAGTTTGGGACAGGGGGCAATCGGGGAGCTGTTTTTT	CASSLGQGAIGELFF
NA	NA	TRBV4-1	TRBJ2-1	TGCGCCAGCAGCCGAAAACCCAACGGGAAGGATTTCGCGGGGACCAACAATGAGCAGTTCTTC	CASSRKPNGKDFAGTNNEQFF
NA	TRBD1	TRBV18	TRBJ2-5	TGTGCCAGCATACCGGGACAGGGGGCCCAAGAGACCCAGTACTTC	CASIPGQGAQETQYF
NA	NA	TRBV24-1	TRBJ1-2	TGTGCCACCAGTGATTTCCTCAGGGGCGGCTACACCTTC	CATSDFLRGGYTF
few	NA	TRBV18	TRBJ2-2	TGTGCCAGCTCACCAGGGGGCGGATTCAACACCGGGGAGCTGTTTTTT	CASSPGGGFNTGELFF
NA	TRBD1	TRBV15	TRBJ1-2	TGTGCCACCAGCAGGGGACAGGATTATGGCTACACCTTC	CATSRGQDYGYTF
once	TRBD1	TRBV5-6	TRBJ2-7	TGTGCCAGCAGCGGTGGACAGGGCCATACCTCCTACGAGCAGTACTTC	CASSGGQGHTSYEQYF
few	TRBD1	TRBV24-1	TRBJ1-5	TGTGCCACCGGGGACAGCTATAGCAATCAGCCCCAGCATTTT	CATGDSYSNQPQHF
NA	TRBD2	TRBV7-2	TRBJ2-1	TGTGCCAGCAGCTTAGTTGGGACTAGCGGACGCAATGAGCAGTTCTTC	CASSLVGTSGRNEQFF
NA	TRBD1	TRBV7-9	TRBJ1-1	TGTGCCAGCAGCCAAACAGCACGACAGGGGGCAAGATCCACTGAAGCTTTCTTT	CASSQTARQGARSTEAFF
NA	TRBD2	TRBV7-9	TRBJ2-1	TGTGCCAGCAGCTCCATAGCGGGCGCGGGCGGGGGTGAGCAGTTCTTC	CASSSIAGAGGGEQFF
NA	NA	TRBV30	TRBJ1-2	TGTGCCTGGAGCCCGGCTAACTATGGCTACACCTTC	CAWSPANYGYTF
NA	TRBD2	TRBV5-1	TRBJ2-3	TGCGCCAGCAGCTTACGCGGGGGGCGTGGAGATACGCAGTATTTT	CASSLRGGRGDTQYF
NA	NA	TRBV15	TRBJ2-1	TGTGCCACCAGCAGGGACACTGACAATGAGCAGTTCTTC	CATSRDTDNEQFF
NA	TRBD1	TRBV6-2/TRBV6-3	TRBJ1-5	TGTGCCAGCAGTCGGACAGGGGATTATAGCAATCAGCCCCAGCATTTT	CASSRTGDYSNQPQHF
NA	NA	TRBV5-6	TRBJ1-2	TGTGCCAGCAGCTTGGGGGACACTGGCTACACCTTC	CASSLGDTGYTF